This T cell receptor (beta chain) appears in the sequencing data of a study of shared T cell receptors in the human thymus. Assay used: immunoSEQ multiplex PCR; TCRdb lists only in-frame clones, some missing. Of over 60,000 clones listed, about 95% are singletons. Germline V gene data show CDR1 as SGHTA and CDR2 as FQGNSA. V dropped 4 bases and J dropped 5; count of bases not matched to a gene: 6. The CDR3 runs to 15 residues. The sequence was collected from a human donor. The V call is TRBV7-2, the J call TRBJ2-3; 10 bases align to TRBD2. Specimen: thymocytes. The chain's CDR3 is CASSSLAGGVDTQYF. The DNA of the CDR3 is TGTGCCAGCAGCTCGTTAGCGGGGGGCGTAGATACGCAGTATTTT. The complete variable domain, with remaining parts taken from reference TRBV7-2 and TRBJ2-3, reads GAGVSQSPSNKVTEKGKDVELRCDPISGHTALYWYRQSLGQGLEFLIYFQGNSAPDKSGLPSDRFSAERTGGSVSTLTIQRTQQEDSAVYLCASSSLAGGVDTQYFGPGTRLTVL.